The rows below give T cell receptor beta chains drawn from one sample of a study of Tregs in tolerant kidney transplant recipients. Sequenced by immunoSEQ multiplex PCR; TCRdb stores in-frame clones only, minus some. The profile shows approximately 260,000 clones, approximately 83% of them singletons. The sample consisted of CD4+ T cells from blood. These receptors all come from a human donor in good health. Each CDR3 is given with its conserved first and last residue. The order of the fields is CDR3 length, clone size, J gene, D gene, V gene, CDR3 protein, CDR3 DNA. The D gene is left open where the match is weak. Part of the rows lack a size; the others show once, few, many or a class for expanded clones.

>13|.|TRBJ2-5|.|TRBV7-2
CASSIIRGETQYF
TGTGCCAGCAGCATTATTCGGGGAGAGACCCAGTACTTC
>14|.|TRBJ1-6|.|TRBV6-5
CASSLTGYNSPLHF
TGTGCCAGCAGCCTAACAGGGTACAATTCACCCCTCCACTTT
>12|.|TRBJ2-7|.|TRBV10-3
CATASSGHEQYF
TGTGCCACGGCCTCTTCAGGCCACGAGCAGTACTTC
>14|.|TRBJ2-5|TRBD1|TRBV23-1
CASSRRTGGETQYF
TGCGCCAGCAGTCGGAGGACAGGGGGAGAGACCCAGTACTTC
>15|.|TRBJ2-3|TRBD1|TRBV5-1
CASSLQGASTDTQYF
TGCGCCAGCAGCTTGCAGGGGGCGAGCACAGATACGCAGTATTTT
>15|few|TRBJ2-2|TRBD2|TRBV5-1
CASSLGLASTGELFF
TGCGCCAGCAGCTTAGGACTAGCGAGCACCGGGGAGCTGTTTTTT
>14|.|TRBJ1-5|.|TRBV30
CAWSVGQEDQPQHF
TGTGCCTGGAGTGTAGGGCAGGAGGATCAGCCCCAGCATTTT
>13|.|TRBJ1-5|.|TRBV6-6
CASSYSQDQPQHF
TGTGCCAGCAGTTACTCGCAGGATCAGCCCCAGCATTTT
>13|.|TRBJ1-5|.|TRBV5-1
CASSLSPGQPQHF
TGCGCCAGCAGCTTGTCCCCGGGGCAGCCCCAGCATTTT
>13|once|TRBJ2-3|TRBD1|TRBV12-5
CASVRGQGDTQYF
TGTGCTAGTGTGAGGGGGCAGGGAGATACGCAGTATTTT
>17|.|TRBJ2-7|TRBD2|TRBV4-2
CASSQDSTSGRFVEQYF
TGTGCCAGCAGCCAAGACTCCACTAGCGGGAGATTTGTCGAGCAGTACTTC
>15|few|TRBJ2-7|.|TRBV4-2
CASRDLHSGPYEQYF
TGTGCCAGCAGGGACTTACATAGCGGTCCCTACGAGCAGTACTTC
>13|.|TRBJ2-5|TRBD2|TRBV7-6
CASSFVLAGVEYF
TGTGCCAGCAGCTTCGTCCTAGCGGGGGTCGAGTACTTC
>16|.|TRBJ2-7|TRBD2|TRBV5-4
CASSLAGSGAVYEQYF
TGTGCCAGCAGCTTGGCCGGTAGCGGGGCGGTCTACGAGCAGTACTTC
>16|once|TRBJ1-1|.|TRBV18
CASSPNQGLEDTEAFF
TGTGCCAGCTCACCAAATCAGGGGCTAGAGGACACTGAAGCTTTCTTT
>13|.|TRBJ2-7|.|TRBV10-1
CASSDYRASEQYF
TGCGCCAGCAGTGATTACAGGGCGAGCGAGCAGTACTTC
>14|.|TRBJ2-7|TRBD2|TRBV18
CASSLAGSSYEQYF
TGTGCCAGCTCTCTAGCGGGGAGCTCCTACGAGCAGTACTTC
>15|.|TRBJ2-5|.|TRBV5-1
CASSLVASSQETQYF
TGCGCCAGCAGCTTGGTGGCCTCCTCTCAGGAGACCCAGTACTTC
>12|.|TRBJ1-5|.|TRBV5-6
CASSRLGQPQHF
TGTGCCAGCAGCCGGTTGGGTCAGCCCCAGCATTTT
>18|.|TRBJ2-6|.|TRBV7-8
CASSRIQGAGSGANVLTF
TGTGCCAGCAGCCGAATACAGGGCGCGGGGTCTGGGGCCAACGTCCTGACTTTC
>15|.|TRBJ1-5|.|TRBV30
CAWSGSGRGNQPQHF
TGTGCCTGGAGCGGATCGGGGAGGGGCAATCAGCCCCAGCATTTT
>11|.|TRBJ1-1|.|TRBV6-1
CASSEARSAFF
TGTGCCAGCAGTGAAGCCAGATCGGCTTTCTTT
>17|.|TRBJ1-4|TRBD1|TRBV9
CASSALPQGGTNEKLFF
TGTGCCAGCAGCGCGCTGCCCCAGGGGGGAACTAATGAAAAACTGTTTTTT
>13|.|TRBJ2-5|.|TRBV6-5
CASSPGRRETQYF
TGTGCCAGCAGCCCTGGCAGGAGGGAGACCCAGTACTTC
>19|.|TRBJ2-1|TRBD2|TRBV7-8
CASSLKGLGSGATYNEQFF
TGTGCCAGCAGCTTAAAAGGACTAGGCTCTGGGGCTACCTACAATGAGCAGTTCTTC
>14|.|TRBJ1-1|.|TRBV5-1
CASRVNRQDTEAFF
TGCGCCAGCAGAGTAAACAGGCAAGACACTGAAGCTTTCTTT
>13|.|TRBJ2-5|.|TRBV18
CASSPGGRETQYF
TGTGCCAGCTCACCGGGGGGTCGGGAGACCCAGTACTTC
>13|.|TRBJ1-1|.|TRBV5-1
CASGRVSNTEAFF
TGCGCCAGCGGTAGGGTGTCGAACACTGAAGCTTTCTTT
>15|.|TRBJ2-7|.|TRBV15
CATSRDPGRAYEQYF
TGTGCCACCAGCAGAGATCCAGGTCGGGCCTACGAGCAGTACTTC
>14|once|TRBJ2-2|.|TRBV5-8
CASTRTVNTGELFF
TGTGCCAGCACTCGGACAGTCAACACCGGGGAGCTGTTTTTT
>16|.|TRBJ2-2|.|TRBV27
CASSLSVGGHTGELFF
TGTGCCAGCAGTTTATCCGTGGGGGGGCACACCGGGGAGCTGTTTTTT
>13|.|TRBJ2-5|TRBD1|TRBV29-1
CSGRDRGRETQYF
TGCAGCGGTAGGGACAGGGGGCGAGAGACCCAGTACTTC
>16|.|TRBJ1-2|TRBD1|TRBV30
CAWSGVGGQGYYGYTF
TGTGCCTGGAGTGGCGTAGGGGGACAGGGATACTATGGCTACACCTTC
>15|.|TRBJ1-3|.|TRBV7-9
CASSHGNSAGNTIYF
TGTGCCAGCAGCCATGGAAACAGTGCTGGAAACACCATATATTTT
>15|.|TRBJ2-5|.|TRBV30
CAWSVQGHVQETQYF
TGTGCCTGGAGTGTACAGGGACACGTACAAGAGACCCAGTACTTC
>11|once|TRBJ1-5|.|TRBV7-9
CASSPGGTQHF
TGTGCCAGCAGCCCTGGGGGGACCCAGCATTTT
>14|.|TRBJ1-1|.|TRBV6-6
CASSYSDTNTEAFF
TGTGCCAGCAGTTACTCTGACACGAACACTGAAGCTTTCTTT
>13|.|TRBJ1-3|.|TRBV5-1
CASSPVDGNTIYF
TGCGCCAGCAGCCCGGTAGACGGCAACACCATATATTTT
>16|.|TRBJ1-3|TRBD1|TRBV2
CASSGGLTGSGNTIYF
TGTGCCAGCAGTGGGGGATTGACAGGGTCTGGAAACACCATATATTTT
>14|.|TRBJ2-7|.|TRBV18
CASSPRQSSYEQYF
TGTGCCAGCTCACCACGACAGAGCTCCTACGAGCAGTACTTC
>16|.|TRBJ1-2|TRBD1|TRBV5-6
CASRPEGTGGVYGYTF
TGTGCCAGCCGCCCGGAAGGGACAGGGGGCGTTTATGGCTACACCTTC
>14|few|TRBJ2-4|TRBD1|TRBV18
CASSRTGDSDIQYF
TGTGCCAGCTCGAGGACAGGGGATTCGGACATTCAGTACTTC
>14|.|TRBJ2-7|.|TRBV10-1
CASSDAGSLYEQYF
TGCGCCAGCAGTGATGCGGGATCTCTGTACGAGCAGTACTTC
>14|.|TRBJ2-1|.|TRBV19
CASSPGRNYNEQFF
TGTGCCAGTAGTCCAGGACGGAATTACAATGAGCAGTTCTTC
>15|.|TRBJ2-3|TRBD2|TRBV7-9
CASSSGLGAGDTQYF
TGTGCCAGCAGCTCGGGACTAGGTGCGGGAGATACGCAGTATTTT
>14|.|TRBJ2-1|.|TRBV27
CASSLLAGANEQFF
TGTGCCAGCAGTTTATTGGCGGGGGCGAATGAGCAGTTCTTC
>15|.|TRBJ1-5|.|TRBV5-8
CASSFGQKSNQPQHF
TGTGCCAGCAGCTTTGGACAGAAGAGCAATCAGCCCCAGCATTTT
>13|.|TRBJ2-4|.|TRBV19
CATLGGFSDIQYF
TGTGCCACCCTAGGTGGTTTTTCGGACATTCAGTACTTC
>16|few|TRBJ1-6|.|TRBV6-5
CASSYPRGGENSPLHF
TGTGCCAGCAGTTACCCTCGCGGGGGCGAAAATTCACCCCTCCACTTT
>18|.|TRBJ1-1|TRBD1|TRBV4-1
CASSQDGATGGLFTEAFF
TGCGCCAGCAGCCAAGACGGGGCGACAGGGGGTCTCTTCACTGAAGCTTTCTTT
>15|.|TRBJ2-2|.|TRBV10-1
CASSEGGLGTGELFF
TGCGCCAGCAGTGAAGGGGGGCTCGGCACCGGGGAGCTGTTTTTT
>13|.|TRBJ1-4|.|TRBV5-1
CASSLGTYEKLFF
TGCGCCAGCAGCTTGGGGACTTATGAAAAACTGTTTTTT
>17|.|TRBJ2-1|TRBD2|TRBV5-5
CASSSRTSGQSYNEQFF
TGTGCCAGCAGCTCCCGGACTAGCGGACAATCCTACAATGAGCAGTTCTTC
>16|.|TRBJ2-1|TRBD2|TRBV30
CAWSRGGLAGLNEQFF
TGTGCCTGGAGTCGAGGGGGGCTAGCGGGACTCAATGAGCAGTTCTTC
>16|.|TRBJ2-3|TRBD2|TRBV29-1
CSAPGTSGPPGDTQYF
TGCAGCGCACCCGGGACTAGCGGGCCACCTGGGGATACGCAGTATTTT
>14|.|TRBJ2-7|.|TRBV6-5
CASSYRGRYYEQYF
TGTGCCAGCAGTTACAGGGGTCGCTACTACGAGCAGTACTTC
>14|.|TRBJ1-2|.|TRBV5-1
CASSLEGGTWGHTF
TGCGCCAGCAGCTTGGAAGGGGGGACCTGGGGCCACACCTTC
>14|.|TRBJ2-1|TRBD2|TRBV30
CAFSGGGSYNEQFF
TGTGCCTTTTCGGGAGGAGGCTCCTACAATGAGCAGTTCTTC
>14|once|TRBJ2-1|TRBD2|TRBV10-3
CAISVGGDTNEQFF
TGTGCCATCAGTGTCGGGGGGGACACGAATGAGCAGTTCTTC